The 14 T cell receptor beta chains listed next were all sequenced from one sample in a study of T cells in women clearing cervical HPV infection. Produced via immunoSEQ multiplex PCR; TCRdb's table is partial and in-frame only. This sample's table has roughly 35,000 clones. Source material: blood buffy coat. These receptors all come from a woman aged 18 to 75 with a cervical HPV16 infection that either progressed to CIN3+ or cleared (not recorded which).

Remarks on this clone: The read gets to within 3 residues of the CDR3 end, and the germline J gene fills in the rest. The chain recombines TRBV6-2 or TRBV6-3 with TRBJ1-2, with no clear D. V lost 5 bases, J lost 4 bases, and 14 bases lay in between. The germline V gene has CDR1 MNHEY and CDR2 SVGEGT. The CDR3 is made up of 14 amino acids. Partial CDR3 DNA: TGTGCCAGCAGTACTATGGCCGCGGTCTATGGC. Translating it yields CASSTMAAVYG. The whole CDR3 reads CASSTMAAVYGYTF.

A note on this clone: The sequenced fragment ends 3 residues before the CDR3 boundary, so the rest is inferred from the germline J gene. This sequence joins TRBV2 and TRBJ1-5; TRBD1 matches 7 bases. This CDR3 has 14 residues. The germline CDR1 and CDR2 sequences are SNHLY and FYNNEI. V was pared by 5 bases and J by 0 bases, with 1 base of the junction left unmatched. This CDR3 reads CASSKGASNQPQHF. The CDR3 DNA, read in part, is TGTGCCAGCAGTAAGGGGGCTAGCAATCAGCCC. Using reference TRBV2 and TRBJ1-5 for the parts outside the CDR3, the full variable domain is EPEVTQTPSHQVTQMGQEVILRCVPISNHLYFYWYRQILGQKVEFLVSFYNNEISEKSEIFDDQFSVERPDGSNFTLKIRSTKLEDSAMYFCASSKGASNQPQHFGDGTRLSIL.

As to this clone: The CDR3 goes on 3 residues after the read ends, and that part is filled in from the germline J gene. The chain is built from TRBV20-1 and TRBJ2-1; 7 bases agree with TRBD1. V was pared by 6 bases and J by 7 bases, with 3 bases of the junction left unmatched. Germline assignment: CDR1 DFQATT and CDR2 SNEGSKA (reference sequence). This CDR3 is built from 11 residues. CDR3 protein: CSANRGNEQFF. CDR3 DNA, as far as it was read: TGCAGTGCAAACAGGGGAAATGAG.

Notes on this clone: The CDR3 end falls 3 residues outside the read, so it is completed with the germline J gene. This chain connects TRBV5-1 to TRBJ2-7, with TRBD2 as a possible D gene (6 bases). This CDR3 region has 18 residues. Germline loops: CDR1 SGHRS, CDR2 YFSETQ. V shed 4 bases and J shed 0 bases, with 23 bases lying between them. CDR3 sequence reads: CASSPSSGLAPSSYEQYF. The DNA read from the CDR3 is TGCGCCAGCAGCCCTTCGAGCGGGCTAGCGCCAAGCTCCTACGAG.

In the case of this clone: The read gets to within 3 residues of the CDR3 end, and the germline J gene fills in the rest. The V gene is TRBV4-1, the J gene TRBJ2-7; 7 bases match TRBD1. V trimming: 4 bases; J trimming: 1 base; junction bases outside the gene matches: 4. Germline V gene lookup returns CDR1 MGHRA and CDR2 YSYEKL. CDR3 length equals 14 residues. This CDR3 is CASSPRQGSYEQYF. The CDR3 bases that were read are TGCGCCAGCAGCCCCCGACAGGGTTCCTACGAG.

In regard to this clone: The read halts 3 residues ahead of the CDR3 end, with the missing end drawn from the germline J gene. The V call is TRBV6-1, the J call TRBJ1-1; TRBD1 matches 8 bases. The CDR3 totals 14 residues. V dropped 4 bases and J dropped 5; count of bases not matched to a gene: 6. Looked up from germline, CDR1 is MNHNS and CDR2 is SASEGT. Incomplete CDR3 DNA: TGTGCCAGCAGTGTACAGGGGGTGGGTACTGAA. This sequence encodes CASSVQGVGTE. The full CDR3 is CASSVQGVGTEAFF.

The CDR3 reads CAISESPGSSNQPQHF. CDR3 bases read: TGTGCCATCAGTGAGTCTCCAGGGTCCAGCAATCAGCCC. This chain uses TRBV10-3 with TRBJ1-5; D is possibly TRBD1 (5 bases). The read ends 3 residues before the CDR3 terminus; that terminus is restored from the germline J gene. The CDR3 has 16 amino acids. Germline loops: CDR1 ENHRY, CDR2 SYGVKD. V lost 0 bases to trimming and J lost 1 base, with 10 bases between them.

Comment on this clone: The read terminates 3 residues before the CDR3 end, so the remaining end is supplied by the germline J gene. The gene calls are TRBV5-4 and TRBJ2-7; 10 nucleotides align to TRBD1. This CDR3 has 16 amino acids. Germline trimming cut 0 bases from V and 4 bases from J; bases unmatched to any gene: 7. CDR1 is SGHNT, CDR2 YYREEE, per germline (reference sequence). This CDR3 is CASSLGAGQGLYEQYF. The sequenced part of the CDR3 DNA is TGTGCCAGCAGCTTGGGGGCGGGACAGGGGTTGTACGAG.

On this clone itself: The CDR3 is cut off 3 residues early in the read; its end comes from the germline J gene. The V gene is TRBV12-3 or TRBV12-4, the J gene TRBJ2-1, with 11 bases aligning to TRBD2. The CDR3 contains 16 residues. J lost 6 bases, V lost 6 bases, and 10 bases had no gene match. CDR3 residues: CASSFRVAGGPNEQFF. The part of the CDR3 DNA that was read is TGTGCCAGCAGCTTCCGGGTAGCGGGGGGGCCCAATGAG.

As for this clone: The CDR3 goes on 3 residues after the read ends, and that part is filled in from the germline J gene. The V and J genes are TRBV18 and TRBJ2-6, with 12 bases identical to TRBD1. CDR1 and CDR2 from the germline V gene are KGHSH and LQKENI. The CDR3 extends over 16 amino acids. V lost 6 bases and J lost 4; bases outside the gene matches: 4. This CDR3 reads CASSRDRGLGANVLTF. Partial CDR3 DNA: TGTGCCAGCTCCCGGGACAGGGGGCTCGGGGCCAACGTC.

Note on this clone: The DNA ends 3 residues before the CDR3 does, and the rest of the CDR3 is filled in from the germline J gene. The chain is built from TRBV20-1 and TRBJ2-5, with TRBD2 matching 10 bases. This CDR3 has 15 amino acids. Germline V gene sequence: CDR1 DFQATT, CDR2 SNEGSKA (reference sequence). J was trimmed by 5 bases and V by 4 bases; bases with no gene match: 10. CDR3 DNA (partial): TGCAGTGCTACTCCTCTAGCGGGGGTAGGGGAGACC. Its translation is CSATPLAGVGET. The complete CDR3 sequence is CSATPLAGVGETQYF.

To note about this clone: Sequencing ends 3 residues short of the CDR3 end; the germline J gene provides the rest. The V gene is TRBV19, the J gene TRBJ2-7, with D perhaps matching TRBD1 (6 bases). Germline V gene lookup returns CDR1 LNHDA and CDR2 SQIVND (reference sequence). V was clipped by 1 base and J by 2 bases, with 12 bases between them. The CDR3 covers 15 residues. The DNA read from the CDR3 is TGTGCCAGTAGTATAGCCCCAGGGGTGGCCTACGAG. Protein sequence: CASSIAPGVAYE. The entire CDR3 sequence reads CASSIAPGVAYEQYF. The variable domain in full, completed from reference TRBV19 and TRBJ2-7, reads DGGITQSPKYLFRKEGQNVTLSCEQNLNHDAMYWYRQDPGQGLRLIYYSQIVNDFQKGDIAEGYSVSREKKESFPLTVTSAQKNPTAFYLCASSIAPGVAYEQYFGPGTRLTVT.

As regards this clone: Read coverage stops 3 residues before the CDR3 terminus; the germline J gene supplies the remainder. The chain combines TRBV6-1 with TRBJ1-1, with D unresolved. From germline, CDR1 is MNHNS and CDR2 SASEGT. Trimming shortened V by 4 bases and J by 0 bases, and 6 bases separated the two germline ends. This CDR3 is 13 amino acids long. The CDR3 is CASSGAMNTEAFF. Partial CDR3 DNA: TGTGCCAGCAGTGGGGCGATGAACACTGAA.

As regards this clone: The missing CDR3 end, 3 residues past where the read stops, is filled in from the germline J gene. The J gene is TRBJ2-5, the V gene TRBV7-2; D is perhaps TRBD2 (7 bases). The CDR3 is made up of 15 amino acids. V was cut by 5 bases and J by 4 bases, with 17 bases left in between. Germline CDR1 is SGHTA and CDR2 is FQGNSA. This chain's CDR3 is CASSRGPGGVETQYF. The sequenced CDR3 bases are TGTGCCAGCAGCAGGGGACCGGGGGGCGTAGAGACC. Filled out from reference TRBV7-2 and TRBJ2-5, the complete variable domain reads GAGVSQSPSNKVTEKGKDVELRCDPISGHTALYWYRQSLGQGLEFLIYFQGNSAPDKSGLPSDRFSAERTGGSVSTLTIQRTQQEDSAVYLCASSRGPGGVETQYFGPGTRLLVL.